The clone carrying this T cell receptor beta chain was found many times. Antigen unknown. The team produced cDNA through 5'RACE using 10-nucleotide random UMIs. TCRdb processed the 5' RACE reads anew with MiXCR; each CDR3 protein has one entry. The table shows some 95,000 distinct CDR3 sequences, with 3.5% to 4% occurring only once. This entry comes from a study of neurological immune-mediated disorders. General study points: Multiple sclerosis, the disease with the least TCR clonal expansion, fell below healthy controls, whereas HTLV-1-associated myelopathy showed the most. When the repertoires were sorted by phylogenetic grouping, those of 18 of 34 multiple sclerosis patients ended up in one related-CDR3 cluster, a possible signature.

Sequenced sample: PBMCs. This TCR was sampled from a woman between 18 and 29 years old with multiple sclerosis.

The CDR3 bases are TGCAGCGTTGCGCCGGGACTAGCTTCGCTTGGGACCCAGTACTTC. Residues: CSVAPGLASLGTQYF. The chain uses TRBV29-1 and TRBJ2-5, with TRBD2 identical over 9 bases. This CDR3 spans 15 amino acids. CDR1 and CDR2 (germline): SQVTM, ANQGSEA. The ends lost 4 bases at V and 7 bases at J; junction bases unmatched: 13. The full variable domain, in which reference TRBV29-1 and TRBJ2-5 provide the parts outside the CDR3, is SAVISQKPSRDICQRGTSLTIQCQVDSQVTMMFWYRQQPGQSLTLIATANQGSEATYESGFVIDKFPISRPNLTFSTLTVSNMSPEDSSIYLCSVAPGLASLGTQYFGPGTRLLVL.